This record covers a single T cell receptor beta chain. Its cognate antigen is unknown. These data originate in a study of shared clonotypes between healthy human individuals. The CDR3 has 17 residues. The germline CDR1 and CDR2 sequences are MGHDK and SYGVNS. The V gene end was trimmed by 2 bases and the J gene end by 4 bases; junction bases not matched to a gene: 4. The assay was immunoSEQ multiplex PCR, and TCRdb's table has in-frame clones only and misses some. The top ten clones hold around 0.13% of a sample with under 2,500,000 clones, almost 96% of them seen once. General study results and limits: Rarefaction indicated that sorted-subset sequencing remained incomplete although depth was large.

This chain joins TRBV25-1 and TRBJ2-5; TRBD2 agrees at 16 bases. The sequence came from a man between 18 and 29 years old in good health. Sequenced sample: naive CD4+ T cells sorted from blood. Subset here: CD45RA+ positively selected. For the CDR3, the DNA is TGTGCCAGCAGTGAAGGGACTAGCGGGAGGGTAGGAGAGACCCAGTACTTC. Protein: CASSEGTSGRVGETQYF.